This TCR beta chain was obtained from a study of T cells in Graves' hyperthyroidism and ophthalmopathy. The wider study: It was at initial diagnosis, before any treatment, that peripheral blood was collected.

The CDR3 runs 14 residues. The germline V gene encodes CDR1 LGHDT and CDR2 YNNKEL (reference sequence). Study outcomes and limitations: With a median lead of approximately 6 months before onset, the model predicted ophthalmopathy.

To note about this clonotype: Its antigen is unknown. A much larger clone differs from this one at a single base, so this may be a read error.

Regions amplified from RNA transcripts were the TCR beta CDR3 regions. RT-PCR in the first round (using the HTBI primer set) targeted the TCR CDR3. In TCRdb, the multiplex PCR reads were re-called with MiXCR into one record per CDR3 protein. This table has about 24,000 distinct CDR3 sequences, about half appearing once. Patients were excluded for uncontrolled infection, other autoimmune disease, pregnancy or lactation. Extraction of PBMCs used roughly 10 ml of fresh peripheral blood. The rearrangement links TRBV3-1 to TRBJ2-2, with D possibly TRBD2 on 6 matching bases. The receptor comes from a middle-aged woman with Graves' hyperthyroidism that later progressed to Graves' ophthalmopathy. Source material: blood. CDR3 nucleotide sequence: TGTGCCAGCAGTGGTCTCGCGAACACCGGGGGGCTGTTTTTT. Protein product: CASSGLANTGGLFF.